The 17 T cell receptor beta chains given below trace back to one sample, sequenced in a study of cytomegalovirus exposure and HLA in healthy donors. Sequenced by immunoSEQ multiplex PCR; TCRdb stores in-frame clones only, minus some. The sample lists about 150,000 clones; 70% to 90% were seen once. The specimen sequenced was PBMCs. The receptor source for this set is a man between 18 and 29 years old in good health and CMV-seropositive.

The V call is TRBV21-1, the J call TRBJ2-7; the D call TRBD1 from the table was never checked on the DNA. TRBV21-1 is noted as a pseudogene. There are 15 residues in the CDR3. CDR3 in amino acids: CASSKYRDRGYEQYF. CDR3 nucleotide sequence: TGTGCCAGCAGCAAATACCGGGACAGGGGCTACGAGCAGTACTTC.

The chain employs TRBV4-2 and TRBJ2-1; 9 bases line up with TRBD2. The germline gives CDR1 LGHNA, CDR2 YNFKEQ. This CDR3 spans 14 amino acids. The junction had 3 bases not matched to a gene; V was cut back by 4 bases and J by 5 bases. CDR3 bases: TGTGCCAGCAGCCCTCGACTAGCGGACAATGAGCAGTTCTTC. It encodes CASSPRLADNEQFF.

The chain uses TRBV6-5 and TRBJ2-5, with a weak D call TRBD1 (6 bases). Trimming stripped 2 bases from V and 5 bases from J, with 12 bases between. This CDR3 comprises 14 residues. Germline loops: CDR1 MNHEY, CDR2 SVGAGI. CDR3 DNA sequence: TGTGCCAGCAGTTACGGCTACCAGGGGGAGACCCAGTACTTC. Translated: CASSYGYQGETQYF.

This clone was counted a few times. This chain joins TRBV27 and TRBJ1-3; D ambiguous. V was cut by 3 bases and J by 0 bases, with 12 bases left in between. CDR1 MNHEY and CDR2 SMNVEV come from the germline V gene (reference sequence). The CDR3 contains 16 residues. Here the CDR3 DNA reads TGTGCCAGCAGTTTTTCAGGCTTAAGCTCTGGAAACACCATATATTTT. Protein product: CASSFSGLSSGNTIYF.

This chain links TRBV13 with TRBJ2-7; no clear D gene. V was clipped by 0 bases and J by 0 bases, with 3 bases between them. The CDR3 covers 13 residues. CDR1 and CDR2 (germline): PRHDT, FYEKMQ (reference sequence). The CDR3 loop is CASSLGSSYEQYF. The CDR3, as DNA: TGTGCCAGCAGCTTAGGGAGCTCCTACGAGCAGTACTTC.

The rearrangement joins TRBV7-2 to TRBJ2-7; weak D call: TRBD2 (7 bases). CDR1 is SGHTA, CDR2 FQGNSA, per germline. This CDR3 is 13 amino acids long. Trimming took off 3 bases at V and 5 bases at J, with 11 bases between the two ends. CDR3 coding DNA: TGTGCCAGCAGCTTGGGGGGGCCCCACGAGCAGTACTTC. Residues: CASSLGGPHEQYF. The full variable domain, with the rest looked up from reference TRBV7-2 and TRBJ2-7, is GAGVSQSPSNKVTEKGKDVELRCDPISGHTALYWYRQSLGQGLEFLIYFQGNSAPDKSGLPSDRFSAERTGGSVSTLTIQRTQQEDSAVYLCASSLGGPHEQYFGPGTRLTVT.

This chain connects TRBV7-7 to TRBJ2-1, with TRBD2 matching over 8 bases. CDR3 length: 15 amino acids. Losses at the gene ends were 3 bases for V and 8 bases for J; bases not matched to a gene: 9. In germline, CDR1 is SSHAT, CDR2 FNYEAQ (reference sequence). This chain's CDR3 is CASSLYGRAGDEQFF. CDR3 sequence (DNA): TGTGCCAGCAGCTTGTACGGGAGGGCCGGGGATGAGCAGTTCTTC.

The CDR3 nucleotides are TGTGCCAGCAGTCCGCCCGGGACAGGTAGCCACGAGCAGTACTTC. Residues: CASSPPGTGSHEQYF. This sequence joins TRBV6-5 and TRBJ2-7, with TRBD1 matching over 8 bases. The germline gives CDR1 MNHEY, CDR2 SVGAGI. The CDR3 totals 15 residues. J lost 5 bases, V lost 5 bases, and 11 bases had no gene match.

The chain employs TRBV30 and TRBJ2-7, with D unresolved. The CDR3 length is 13 residues. Germline CDR1 is GTSNPN and CDR2 is SVGIG (reference sequence). The V end lost 0 bases, the J end lost 0 bases, and 6 bases lay between the germline ends. Here the CDR3 DNA reads TGTGCCTGGAGTGTACAGTCCTCCTACGAGCAGTACTTC. Encoded protein: CAWSVQSSYEQYF.

V usage is TRBV7-8 and J usage is TRBJ1-2; D is possibly TRBD1 (5 bases). The length of the CDR3 is 15 residues. The germline gives CDR1 SGHVS, CDR2 FQNEAQ. Deletions cut 0 bases from V and 3 bases from J, with 11 bases between. Here the CDR3 reads CASSLAPGGYYGYTF. The CDR3 bases are TGTGCCAGCAGCTTAGCCCCGGGGGGATACTATGGCTACACCTTC.

This clone is a singleton in its sample. The chain carries TRBV4-1 and TRBJ2-6; weak D call: TRBD1 (6 bases). Trimming took 5 bases from V and 0 from J, leaving 26 bases between them. In germline, CDR1 is MGHRA, CDR2 YSYEKL. CDR3 length: 21 amino acids. CDR3 nucleotide sequence: TGCGCCAGCAGCGCCCGCAGGGGTTCTTGGCTGGAGCCCTCTGGGGCCAACGTCCTGACTTTC. Encoded protein: CASSARRGSWLEPSGANVLTF.

The chain uses TRBV6-5 and TRBJ1-6, with 9 bases matching TRBD1. With 0 bases clipped from V and 9 bases from J, the junction kept 3 bases outside the gene matches. The length of the CDR3 is 15 residues. Per germline, CDR1 MNHEY and CDR2 SVGAGI. The CDR3 nucleotides are TGTGCCAGCAGTTACTCGGGACAGGGCTTTTCACCCCTCCACTTT. As protein: CASSYSGQGFSPLHF.

This clone has more than one count but fewer than ten. Germline and junction disagree at one end, which may indicate a read error. This sequence joins TRBV18 and TRBJ2-7; D is undetermined. The CDR3 has 12 residues. Germline V gene lookup returns CDR1 KGHSH and CDR2 LQKENI. This chain's CDR3 is CASSPLSHEQYF. The DNA of the CDR3 is TGTGCCAGCTCACCACTCTCCCACGAGCAGTACTTC.

The chain couples TRBV9 to TRBJ2-5; 8 nucleotides agree with TRBD1. This CDR3 is 15 amino acids long. Germline assignment: CDR1 SGDLS and CDR2 YYNGEE. V gave up 4 bases and J gave up 7 bases; unmatched junction bases: 12. CDR3 DNA sequence: TGTGCCAGCAGCCCAGGGGGCGCGATCGGGGGGACCCAGTACTTC. Translated, it gives CASSPGGAIGGTQYF. The variable domain in full, completed from reference TRBV9 and TRBJ2-5, reads DSGVTQTPKHLITATGQRVTLRCSPRSGDLSVYWYQQSLDQGLQFLIQYYNGEERAKGNILERFSAQQFPDLHSELNLSSLELGDSALYFCASSPGGAIGGTQYFGPGTRLLVL.

The chain has TRBV6-4 and TRBJ1-2; no reliable D call. V shed 8 bases and J shed 3 bases, with 16 bases lying between them. The CDR3 is 14 residues long. Germline V gene data show CDR1 as MRHNA and CDR2 as SNTAGT. The CDR3 here is CASPPSERDYGYTF. CDR3 coding DNA: TGTGCCAGCCCCCCCTCGGAGAGGGACTATGGCTACACCTTC.

The chain recombines TRBV7-3 with TRBJ1-1; no clear D. Deletions cut 5 bases from V and 0 bases from J, with 7 bases between. Germline-derived CDR1 and CDR2 are SGHTA and FQGTGA. This CDR3 spans 13 amino acids. The CDR3: CASSEGMNTEAFF. The DNA for the CDR3 is TGTGCCAGCAGCGAGGGCATGAACACTGAAGCTTTCTTT.

The chain employs TRBV15 and TRBJ1-2, with D unresolved. Germline V gives CDR1 LNHNV, CDR2 YYDKDF (reference sequence). V was cut by 6 bases and J by 1 base, with 9 bases left in between. CDR3 length equals 13 residues. The CDR3 protein is CATSSGLNYGYTF. CDR3 nucleotides: TGTGCCACCAGTTCAGGTCTTAACTATGGCTACACCTTC.